This T cell receptor beta chain stems from a study of cytomegalovirus exposure and HLA in healthy donors. The primer mix had 60 Vbeta and 13 Jbeta primers. Repertoires were generated with immunoSEQ multiplex PCR, while TCRdb's copy carries only in-frame clones and drops some. The sample lists around 170,000 clones; roughly 78% were seen once. The CDR3 is 14 amino acids. Germline lookup yields CDR1 MDHEN and CDR2 SYDVKM. V lost 2 bases, J lost 4 bases, and 11 bases lay in between. Sequencing was done on a sample of PBMCs. This TCR was sampled from a woman aged 40 to 50 in good health and CMV-seronegative. The chain combines TRBV28 with TRBJ1-2; D may be TRBD1 (5 bases). This chain's CDR3 is CASSLGADLYGYTF. CDR3 coding DNA: TGTGCCAGCAGTTTAGGGGCAGATCTCTATGGCTACACCTTC.